This T cell receptor (beta chain) was found in a study of cytomegalovirus exposure and HLA in healthy donors. Study outcomes and limitations: It was shown in a later analysis that HLA-associated TCR beta chains were more clonally expanded than other, equally common chains.

The CDR3 is made up of 13 amino acids. The germline gives CDR1 SGHTA, CDR2 FQGNSA. Trimming took 5 bases from V and 5 from J, leaving 9 bases between them. Concerning this clone itself: What it binds is not known.

Primers included in the PCR were 60 Vbeta and 13 Jbeta primers. Data came from immunoSEQ multiplex PCR; TCRdb stores just in-frame clones and leaves some out. The data show under 200,000 clones, approximately 80% seen once. This chain links TRBV7-2 with TRBJ1-4, with no clear D. The sequence was collected from a male donor in good health and CMV-seropositive. Sequencing was performed on PBMCs. The CDR3 is CASSPRVNEKLFF. The CDR3 DNA reads as TGTGCCAGCAGCCCGAGGGTCAATGAAAAACTGTTTTTT.